This T cell receptor beta chain emerged from a study of T cells in Graves' hyperthyroidism and ophthalmopathy. Study-level results: Classification by a 13 V-J model distinguished ophthalmopathy from stable hyperthyroidism.

Amplification of TCR beta CDR3 regions was performed using RNA transcripts as template. The primer set for the first-round RT-PCR of the TCR CDR3 was HTBI. In TCRdb, the multiplex PCR reads were re-called with MiXCR into one record per CDR3 protein. The sample holds hundreds of thousands of distinct CDR3 sequences, more than 45% seen once. The V end lost 1 base, the J end lost 6 bases, and 18 bases lay between the germline ends. Germline CDR1 is LNHNV and CDR2 is YYDKDF (reference sequence). CDR3 length: 16 residues. The sample holds many counts of this clonotype. Its antigen is not identified. The sample comprised peripheral blood or thyroid tissue (not recorded which). The origin of this receptor is a woman under 30 with Graves' hyperthyroidism. The rearrangement uses TRBV15 and TRBJ1-2; a weak D match, TRBD1 (5 bases). The CDR3 bases are TGTGCCACCAGCAGAGGAAGCTATTACAGGTTTCATGGCTACACCTTC. Translation gives CATSRGSYYRFHGYTF. Full variable domain (remainder filled in from reference TRBV15 and TRBJ1-2): DAMVIQNPRYQVTQFGKPVTLSCSQTLNHNVMYWYQQKSSQAPKLLFHYYDKDFNNEADTPDNFQSRRPNTSFCFLDIRSPGLGDTAMYLCATSRGSYYRFHGYTFGSGTRLTVV.